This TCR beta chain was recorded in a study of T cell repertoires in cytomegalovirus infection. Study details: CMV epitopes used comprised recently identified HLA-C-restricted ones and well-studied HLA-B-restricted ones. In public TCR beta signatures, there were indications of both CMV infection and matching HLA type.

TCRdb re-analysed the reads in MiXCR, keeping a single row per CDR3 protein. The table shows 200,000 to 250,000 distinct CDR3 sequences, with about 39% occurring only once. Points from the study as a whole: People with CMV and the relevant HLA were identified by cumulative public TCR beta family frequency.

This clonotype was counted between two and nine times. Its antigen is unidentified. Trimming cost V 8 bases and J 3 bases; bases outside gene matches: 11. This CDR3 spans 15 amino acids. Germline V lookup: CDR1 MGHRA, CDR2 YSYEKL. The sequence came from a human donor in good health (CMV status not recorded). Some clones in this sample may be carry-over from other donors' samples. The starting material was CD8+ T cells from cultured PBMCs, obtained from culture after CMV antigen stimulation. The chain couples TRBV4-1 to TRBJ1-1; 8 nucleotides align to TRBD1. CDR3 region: CASSWGRGQDTEAFF. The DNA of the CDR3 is TGCGCCAGCTCCTGGGGCAGGGGGCAGGACACTGAAGCTTTCTTT.